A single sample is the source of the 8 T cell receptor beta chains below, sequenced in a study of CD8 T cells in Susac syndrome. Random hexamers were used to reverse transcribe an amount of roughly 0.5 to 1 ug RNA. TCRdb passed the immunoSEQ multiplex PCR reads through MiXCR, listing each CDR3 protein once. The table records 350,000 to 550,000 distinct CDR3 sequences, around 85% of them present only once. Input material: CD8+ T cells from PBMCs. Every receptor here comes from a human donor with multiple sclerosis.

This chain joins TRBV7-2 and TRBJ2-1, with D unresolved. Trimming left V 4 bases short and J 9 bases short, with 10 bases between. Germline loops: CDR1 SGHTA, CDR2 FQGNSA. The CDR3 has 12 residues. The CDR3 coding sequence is TGTGCCAGCAGCTCAAGAAGGCCTGAGCAGTTCTTC. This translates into CASSSRRPEQFF. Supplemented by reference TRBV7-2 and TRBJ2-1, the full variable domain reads GAGVSQSPSNKVTEKGKDVELRCDPISGHTALYWYRQSLGQGLEFLIYFQGNSAPDKSGLPSDRFSAERTGGSVSTLTIQRTQQEDSAVYLCASSSRRPEQFFGPGTRLTVL.

For the CDR3, the DNA is TGTGCCAGCACCGCTTTACTTGATCACGAGTTGGACTATGGCTACACCTTC. This encodes CASTALLDHELDYGYTF. The chain uses TRBV7-9 and TRBJ1-2; no firm D call. Per germline, CDR1 SEHNR and CDR2 FQNEAQ (reference sequence). This CDR3 contains 17 residues. V lost 7 bases and J 3 bases, leaving 24 bases between the germline ends.

DNA of the CDR3: TGTGCCAGCAGTTTAGACCCAGGGGATGAGCAGTTCTTC. It is translated as CASSLDPGDEQFF. The chain joins TRBV12-3 or TRBV12-4 to TRBJ2-1; D is possibly TRBD1 (6 bases). The CDR3 is made up of 13 amino acids. The V gene lost 1 base and the J gene lost 8 bases, with 9 bases spanning the gap.

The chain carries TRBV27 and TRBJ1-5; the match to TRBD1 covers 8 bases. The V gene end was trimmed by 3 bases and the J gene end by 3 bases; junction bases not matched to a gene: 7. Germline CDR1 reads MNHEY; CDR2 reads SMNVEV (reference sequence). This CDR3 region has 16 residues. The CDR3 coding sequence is TGTGCCAGCAGTTTCATAACAGGGGGAGTCAATCAGCCCCAGCATTTT. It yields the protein CASSFITGGVNQPQHF.

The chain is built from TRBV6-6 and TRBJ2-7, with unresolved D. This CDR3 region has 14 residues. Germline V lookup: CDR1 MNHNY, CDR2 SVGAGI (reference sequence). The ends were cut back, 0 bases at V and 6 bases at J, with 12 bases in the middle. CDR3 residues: CASSYSQQESEQYF. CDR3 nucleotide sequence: TGTGCCAGCAGTTACTCGCAGCAGGAATCCGAGCAGTACTTC.

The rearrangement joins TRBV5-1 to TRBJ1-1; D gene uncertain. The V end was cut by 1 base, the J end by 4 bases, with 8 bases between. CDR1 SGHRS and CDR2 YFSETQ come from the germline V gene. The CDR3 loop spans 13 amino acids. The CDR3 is CASSLTRTTEAFF. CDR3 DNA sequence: TGCGCCAGCAGCTTGACCCGGACCACTGAAGCTTTCTTT.

The CDR3 region is CASSSDNSYEQYF. The CDR3 nucleotides are TGTGCCAGCAGCAGCGACAACTCCTACGAGCAGTACTTC. The rearrangement links TRBV5-5 to TRBJ2-7, with D hard to call. The germline CDR1 and CDR2 sequences are SGHKS and YYEKEE (reference sequence). The CDR3 contains 13 residues. Trimming took off 4 bases at V and 0 bases at J, with 8 bases between the two ends.

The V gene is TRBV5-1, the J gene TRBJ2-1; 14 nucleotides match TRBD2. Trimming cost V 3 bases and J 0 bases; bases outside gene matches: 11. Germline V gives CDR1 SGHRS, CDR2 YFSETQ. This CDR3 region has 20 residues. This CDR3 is CASSSAVGLAGDSSYNEQFF. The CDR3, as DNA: TGCGCCAGCAGCTCCGCGGTGGGACTAGCGGGGGATAGCTCCTACAATGAGCAGTTCTTC. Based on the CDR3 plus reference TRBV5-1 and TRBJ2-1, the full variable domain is KAGVTQTPRYLIKTRGQQVTLSCSPISGHRSVSWYQQTPGQGLQFLFEYFSETQRNKGNFPGRFSGRQFSNSRSEMNVSTLELGDSALYLCASSSAVGLAGDSSYNEQFFGPGTRLTVL.